The 19 T cell receptor beta chains below all came from one sample that was sequenced in a study of blood T cell repertoires in COVID-19. Assay: immunoSEQ multiplex PCR; the TCRdb copy retains only in-frame clones and omits some. This table holds 130,000 or so clones, approximately 80% found once. Sequenced sample: peripheral blood. Receptors originate from a human donor in a cohort sampled during active COVID-19.

The V call is TRBV4-2, the J call TRBJ2-7; 7 bases align to TRBD2. V was clipped by 1 base and J by 2 bases; unmatched bases: 2. CDR3 length: 14 residues. Germline-derived CDR1 and CDR2 are LGHNA and YNFKEQ. The CDR3 loop reads CASSQGTSAYEQYF. Written as DNA, the CDR3 is TGTGCCAGCAGCCAAGGGACTAGTGCCTACGAGCAGTACTTC.

V is TRBV7-8 and J is TRBJ2-7; 7 bases are shared with TRBD1. The V and J ends lost 5 bases and 0 bases, in that order; junction bases with no gene match: 10. The germline V gene has CDR1 SGHVS and CDR2 FQNEAQ. The CDR3 covers 16 residues. The CDR3 loop reads CASSRGPGTDSYEQYF. The CDR3 DNA follows: TGTGCCAGCAGCAGGGGGCCCGGGACGGACTCCTACGAGCAGTACTTC.

This clone appeared once. V and J are TRBV6-1 and TRBJ1-5; TRBD1 might be the D (5 bases). Deletions cut 2 bases from V and 5 bases from J, with 13 bases between. This CDR3 has 15 amino acids. Per the germline V gene, CDR1 is MNHNS and CDR2 is SASEGT. Here the CDR3 DNA reads TGTGCCAGCAGTGAAAGGCAGGTAGGGGATCAGCCCCAGCATTTT. It codes for CASSERQVGDQPQHF.

This clone was seen a few times. V is TRBV28 and J is TRBJ2-7; maybe TRBD1 (6 bases). The germline V and J ends were trimmed by 4 bases and 1 base, with 8 bases remaining between them. CDR1 is MDHEN, CDR2 SYDVKM, per germline. There are 13 residues in the CDR3. The CDR3, as DNA: TGTGCCAGCAGTTCGACAGGATCCTACGAGCAGTACTTC. Its protein is CASSSTGSYEQYF.

V is TRBV5-6 and J is TRBJ2-6; no reliable D call. V lost 4 bases to trimming and J lost 0 bases, with 8 bases between them. The CDR3 runs 15 residues. CDR1 is SGHDT and CDR2 is YYEEEE in the germline V gene. For the CDR3, the DNA is TGTGCCAGCAGCGCTGCAGGCTCTGGGGCCAACGTCCTGACTTTC. It yields the protein CASSAAGSGANVLTF.

This clone is a singleton in its sample. J is TRBJ2-1 and V is TRBV27, with 8 bases fitting TRBD2. CDR1 is MNHEY and CDR2 is SMNVEV in the germline V gene (reference sequence). The CDR3 covers 12 residues. The junction had 2 bases not matched to a gene; V was cut back by 3 bases and J by 10 bases. The chain's CDR3 is CASSLGGGEQFF. The CDR3 DNA sequence: TGTGCCAGCAGTTTGGGCGGGGGGGAGCAGTTCTTC.

The chain couples TRBV5-6 to TRBJ1-2; D possibly corresponds to TRBD1 (5 bases). The CDR3 loop spans 14 amino acids. V gave up 0 bases and J gave up 8 bases, with 14 bases separating them. Per the germline V gene, CDR1 is SGHDT and CDR2 is YYEEEE. The chain's CDR3 is CASSLVSGQNGYTF. Here the CDR3 DNA reads TGTGCCAGCAGCTTGGTTTCAGGGCAAAACGGCTACACCTTC.

J is TRBJ1-4 and V is TRBV7-6; 8 bases match TRBD1. With 3 bases clipped from V and 7 bases from J, the junction kept 13 bases outside the gene matches. CDR1 and CDR2 from the germline V gene are SGHVS and FNYEAQ. The CDR3 consists of 17 residues. The chain's CDR3 is CASSFGTGVLVGEKLFF. DNA of the CDR3: TGTGCCAGCAGCTTCGGGACAGGAGTATTGGTTGGTGAAAAACTGTTTTTT.

The chain joins TRBV11-3 to TRBJ2-7; tentative D call: TRBD1 (6 bases). The germline CDR1 and CDR2 sequences are SGHNT and YENEEA. The CDR3 extends over 15 amino acids. Trimming removed 5 bases at V and 0 bases at J, with 14 bases between. CDR3 sequence (DNA): TGTGCCAGCAGCGTCAGGGGCGGCAGCTCCTACGAGCAGTACTTC. Protein product: CASSVRGGSSYEQYF.

The J gene is TRBJ1-6, the V gene TRBV30; D is undetermined. CDR1 is GTSNPN and CDR2 is SVGIG in the germline V gene (reference sequence). The ends were cut back, 2 bases at V and 2 bases at J, with 16 bases in the middle. The CDR3 is 17 residues long. In nucleotides, the CDR3 is TGTGCCTGGAGTTGGGGAAGGAGGGCTACCTATAATTCACCCCTCCACTTT. Translating it yields CAWSWGRRATYNSPLHF.

The chain combines TRBV9 with TRBJ2-7; possible D gene TRBD1, 5 bases. CDR1 is SGDLS, CDR2 YYNGEE, per germline. This CDR3 is built from 13 residues. Trimming took 3 bases from V and 0 from J, leaving 7 bases between them. DNA of the CDR3: TGTGCCAGCAGCGACAGGAGCTCCTACGAGCAGTACTTC. It is translated as CASSDRSSYEQYF.

J is TRBJ2-7 and V is TRBV3-1 (or the pseudogene TRBV3-2); D call uncertain. Trimming shortened V by 0 bases and J by 4 bases, and 13 bases separated the two germline ends. Looked up from germline, CDR1 is LGHDT and CDR2 is YNNKEL (reference sequence). The CDR3 is 15 residues long. CDR3: CASSQENRFKYEQYF. DNA of the CDR3: TGTGCCAGCAGCCAAGAGAACAGATTTAAGTACGAGCAGTACTTC.

This clone was observed a few times. This chain uses TRBV15 with TRBJ2-3; 8 positions match TRBD1. The germline CDR1 and CDR2 sequences are LNHNV and YYDKDF (reference sequence). The CDR3 extends over 17 amino acids. V lost 1 base, J lost 2 bases, and 8 bases stayed unmatched. The chain's CDR3 is CATSRGRGTGPTDTQYF. For the CDR3, the DNA is TGTGCCACCAGCAGAGGCCGCGGGACAGGACCCACAGATACGCAGTATTTT.

CDR3 in DNA: TGTGCCAGCAGCACCGGGACAGGCAACTATGGCTACACCTTC. Protein sequence: CASSTGTGNYGYTF. The chain carries TRBV6-5 and TRBJ1-2; TRBD1 agrees at 8 bases. V shed 6 bases, J shed 2 bases, and the junction held 5 bases outside the gene matches. Germline-derived CDR1 and CDR2 are MNHEY and SVGAGI. There are 14 residues in the CDR3.

J is TRBJ1-1 and V is TRBV15; a weak D match, TRBD1 (6 bases). Per germline, CDR1 LNHNV and CDR2 YYDKDF (reference sequence). This CDR3 is 12 amino acids long. The V and J ends lost 6 bases and 4 bases respectively, with 9 bases between them. The CDR3 DNA follows: TGTGCCACCAGTAGCAGGGGCACTGAAGCTTTCTTT. Its protein is CATSSRGTEAFF.

This chain connects TRBV29-1 to TRBJ2-1; 7 bases agree with TRBD1. The CDR3 covers 14 residues. Germline lookup yields CDR1 SQVTM and CDR2 ANQGSEA. Unmatched junction bases numbered 4, after V lost 4 bases and J lost 1 base. The CDR3 loop is CSVVGTASYNEQFF. For the CDR3, the DNA is TGCAGCGTTGTCGGGACAGCATCCTACAATGAGCAGTTCTTC.

The chain couples TRBV12-3 or TRBV12-4 to TRBJ2-7, with 7 positions matching TRBD1. J gave up 4 bases and V 5 bases, and 5 bases lay outside the gene matches. This CDR3 has 13 residues. CDR3 sequence reads: CASSPGQRYEQYF. CDR3 nucleotides: TGTGCCAGCAGTCCGGGACAGAGATACGAGCAGTACTTC.

The rearrangement links TRBV7-8 to TRBJ2-7, with 9 bases identical to TRBD1. J gave up 4 bases and V 3 bases, and 4 bases lay outside the gene matches. CDR1 is SGHVS, CDR2 FQNEAQ, per germline. This CDR3 contains 14 residues. The CDR3 is CASSFGTGIYEQYF. The CDR3 coding sequence is TGTGCCAGCAGCTTCGGGACAGGGATTTACGAGCAGTACTTC.

This clone has only a few counts. The gene calls are TRBV28 and TRBJ2-7; tentative D call: TRBD1 (5 bases). CDR1 and CDR2 from the germline V gene are MDHEN and SYDVKM. The CDR3 has 12 residues. The V end lost 7 bases, the J end lost 4 bases, and 11 bases lay between the germline ends. DNA of the CDR3: TGTGCCAGCAACCATGGGGCATACGAGCAGTACTTC. Encoded protein: CASNHGAYEQYF.